A single sample gave rise to the 27 T cell receptor beta chains below, sequenced in a study of cytomegalovirus exposure and HLA in healthy donors. It was with 60 Vbeta and 13 Jbeta primers that the PCR ran. Method: immunoSEQ multiplex PCR; TCRdb's copy keeps in-frame clones and lacks some. The sample lists around 160,000 clones, 65% to 70% occurring once. Specimen: PBMCs. These receptors came from a woman aged 18-29 years in good health and CMV-seropositive.

This chain links TRBV7-2 with TRBJ1-5, with TRBD1 matching over 8 bases. CDR3 length: 11 residues. Germline CDR1 is SGHTA and CDR2 is FQGNSA. The V segment lost 5 bases and the J segment 11 bases; nucleotides outside the gene matches: 2. The DNA of the CDR3 is TGTGCCAGCAGCACAGGGGGTACCCAGCATTTT. Protein sequence: CASSTGGTQHF.

The chain has TRBV30 and TRBJ1-2, with D unresolved. Germline CDR1 reads GTSNPN; CDR2 reads SVGIG (reference sequence). The CDR3 is 12 amino acids. With 2 bases removed from V and 5 bases from J, the gap between germline ends came to 9 bases. CDR3 residues: CAWSMGGYGYTF. The CDR3, as DNA: TGTGCCTGGAGTATGGGAGGGTATGGCTACACCTTC.

The DNA of the CDR3 is TGCGCCAGCAGCGCTGGTGACCCGGGAAAACTGTTTTTT. It codes for CASSAGDPGKLFF. This rearrangement joins TRBV5-1 to TRBJ1-4, with D hard to call. Germline values: CDR1 SGHRS, CDR2 YFSETQ. V lost 4 bases to trimming and J lost 10 bases, with 14 bases between them. CDR3 length: 13 residues.

The chain recombines TRBV11-2 with TRBJ1-1; the D is unclear. The CDR3 runs to 15 residues. Trimming took off 1 base at V and 4 bases at J, with 13 bases between the two ends. In germline, CDR1 is SGHAT, CDR2 FQNNGV. CDR3 bases: TGTGCCAGCAGCTTAGGAGCGCCTATCTCCACTGAAGCTTTCTTT. It translates to CASSLGAPISTEAFF.

CDR3 protein: CASSFQSETQYF. DNA of the CDR3: TGTGCCAGCAGTTTTCAATCCGAGACCCAGTACTTC. The rearrangement links TRBV27 to TRBJ2-5; D gene unclear. CDR1 is MNHEY, CDR2 SMNVEV, per germline (reference sequence). The CDR3 spans 12 residues. V was pared by 3 bases and J by 5 bases, with 7 bases between.

This clone was seen more than once but under ten times. V is TRBV19 and J is TRBJ2-7, with 9 nucleotides matching TRBD1. Looked up from germline, CDR1 is LNHDA and CDR2 is SQIVND (reference sequence). This CDR3 region has 15 residues. J was trimmed by 3 bases and V by 4 bases; bases with no gene match: 7. CDR3 residues: CASSRTGTGYYEQYF. In nucleotides, the CDR3 is TGTGCCAGTAGTAGGACCGGGACAGGGTACTACGAGCAGTACTTC.

In its sample, this clone was seen once. The V call is TRBV4-1, the J call TRBJ1-3, with 8 bases that match TRBD1. Germline lookup yields CDR1 MGHRA and CDR2 YSYEKL. CDR3 length: 16 residues. After removal of 1 base from V and 4 bases from J, the junction contained 6 bases not matched to a gene. This CDR3 is CASSQVGQGAGNTIYF. For the CDR3, the DNA is TGCGCCAGCAGCCAAGTTGGGCAGGGGGCAGGAAACACCATATATTTT.

The chain is built from TRBV28 and TRBJ1-1; unclear D gene. CDR3 length equals 13 residues. Germline assignment: CDR1 MDHEN and CDR2 SYDVKM. Trimming pared 6 bases from V and 0 bases from J, leaving 8 bases between. CDR3 sequence reads: CASRGAMNTEAFF. As DNA, the CDR3 is TGTGCCAGCAGGGGAGCGATGAACACTGAAGCTTTCTTT.

This clone was recorded a few times. The chain is built from TRBV30 and TRBJ2-1; 8 nucleotides agree with TRBD1. V shed 2 bases, J shed 5 bases, and the junction held 5 bases outside the gene matches. The CDR3 spans 14 residues. The germline gives CDR1 GTSNPN, CDR2 SVGIG (reference sequence). In nucleotides, the CDR3 is TGTGCCTGGAGTCACGGGACAGGAAACAATGAGCAGTTCTTC. This sequence encodes CAWSHGTGNNEQFF.

In this sample, this clone turned up a few times. V usage is TRBV13 and J usage is TRBJ2-2; a possible D gene is TRBD1 (6 bases). The germline gives CDR1 PRHDT, CDR2 FYEKMQ (reference sequence). The CDR3 runs 16 residues. Trimming shortened V by 4 bases and J by 3 bases, and 15 bases separated the two germline ends. The CDR3 region has the DNA TGTGCCAGCAGCTCCGACACAGGGACCCACACCGGGGAGCTGTTTTTT. Translating gives CASSSDTGTHTGELFF.

CDR3 coding DNA: TGTGCCAGCAGCCAAGAATACGTCCAGGGCGGTGGCTACACCTTC. This codes for CASSQEYVQGGGYTF. The chain uses TRBV14 and TRBJ1-2, with a tentative D call TRBD1 (5 bases). CDR1 and CDR2 (germline): SGHDN, FVKESK. Trimming shortened V by 0 bases and J by 7 bases, and 15 bases separated the two germline ends. The CDR3 is 15 amino acids.

The chain employs TRBV10-1 and TRBJ2-1; possibly TRBD2 for D (6 bases). The V end was cut by 8 bases, the J end by 4 bases, with 12 bases between. Germline values: CDR1 WNHNN, CDR2 SYGVQD (reference sequence). The CDR3 length is 13 residues. This CDR3 reads CASPLREYNEQFF. The CDR3 DNA reads as TGCGCCAGCCCACTGCGGGAATACAATGAGCAGTTCTTC.

CDR3 nucleotide sequence: TGCGCCAGCAGCCAAGCCGGGACAGGGAGGATTGGCAATCAGCCCCAGCATTTT. It encodes CASSQAGTGRIGNQPQHF. The V call is TRBV4-1, the J call TRBJ1-5; 9 bases fit TRBD1. This CDR3 spans 18 amino acids. Germline CDR1 reads MGHRA; CDR2 reads YSYEKL. After removal of 1 base from V and 2 bases from J, the junction contained 9 bases not matched to a gene.

The V gene is TRBV4-2, the J gene TRBJ1-1; TRBD1 matches at 8 bases. The germline V gene encodes CDR1 LGHNA and CDR2 YNFKEQ. The CDR3 has 16 residues. V was clipped by 0 bases and J by 7 bases; unmatched bases: 10. The CDR3 nucleotides are TGTGCCAGCAGCCAAGAACAGGGGGATTGGTCTCTTGAAGCTTTCTTT. It translates to CASSQEQGDWSLEAFF.

The chain joins TRBV5-6 to TRBJ2-1, with 9 nucleotides matching TRBD2. V shed 2 bases and J 6 bases; nucleotides not matched to a gene: 3. Germline CDR1 and CDR2: SGHDT and YYEEEE. This CDR3 has 14 amino acids. The CDR3 DNA reads as TGTGCCAGCAGCTTAGGCGGGGGGGCCAATGAGCAGTTCTTC. Its protein is CASSLGGGANEQFF.

The chain uses TRBV27 and TRBJ1-4; perhaps TRBD1 as D (6 bases). This CDR3 region has 15 residues. Deletions cut 5 bases from V and 5 bases from J, with 15 bases between. Germline V lookup: CDR1 MNHEY, CDR2 SMNVEV (reference sequence). CDR3 nucleotides: TGTGCCAGCAGTCCCCCGGGACAAGTAAATGAAAAACTGTTTTTT. Translation gives CASSPPGQVNEKLFF.

J is TRBJ1-4 and V is TRBV10-3; D not certain. Germline assignment: CDR1 ENHRY and CDR2 SYGVKD. The length of the CDR3 is 15 residues. With 3 bases removed from V and 1 base from J, the gap between germline ends came to 9 bases. CDR3 in amino acids: CAISDSSGTNEKLFF. The CDR3 DNA is TGTGCCATCAGTGATAGTTCTGGAACTAATGAAAAACTGTTTTTT.

The chain combines TRBV25-1 with TRBJ2-2, with no clear D. The CDR3 is 13 amino acids. With 3 bases removed from V and 1 base from J, the gap between germline ends came to 3 bases. Germline CDR1 MGHDK, CDR2 SYGVNS. In nucleotides, the CDR3 is TGTGCCAGCAGTGACCAGAACACCGGGGAGCTGTTTTTT. It specifies CASSDQNTGELFF.

The gene calls are TRBV4-3 and TRBJ2-5; a possible D gene is TRBD1 (5 bases). CDR3 length equals 15 residues. V was pared by 1 base and J by 2 bases, with 11 bases between. Germline V lookup: CDR1 LGHNA, CDR2 YSLEER. CDR3 bases: TGCGCCAGCAGCCAAGTTAGACAGAGACAAGAGACCCAGTACTTC. This encodes CASSQVRQRQETQYF.

The chain is built from TRBV12-2 and TRBJ2-1; TRBD2 was called by the table and not checked on the DNA. TRBV12-2 is termed a pseudogene. CDR3 length: 20 residues. The CDR3 DNA follows: TGTGCAAGTCGCTTAGAGGAGCGGGAGATTTGGGGAGGCTCCTACAATGAGCAGTTCTTC. Its translation: CASRLEEREIWGGSYNEQFF.

The CDR3 loop reads CASSLPSGGRSTDTQYF. The CDR3 nucleotides are TGCGCCAGCAGCCTACCTAGCGGGGGGCGAAGCACAGATACGCAGTATTTT. The genes are TRBV5-1 and TRBJ2-3; 11 bases line up with TRBD2. Germline V gene data show CDR1 as SGHRS and CDR2 as YFSETQ. V trimming: 4 bases; J trimming: 0 bases; junction bases outside the gene matches: 7. CDR3 size: 17 residues.

This clone was seen just once. The chain carries TRBV30 and TRBJ1-2; D might be TRBD1 (6 bases). Germline V gene data show CDR1 as GTSNPN and CDR2 as SVGIG (reference sequence). The V end lost 2 bases, the J end lost 4 bases, and 17 bases lay between the germline ends. The CDR3 totals 15 residues. The CDR3 DNA reads as TGTGCCTGGAGTTTAGGTGACAGGTACCTCTATGGCTACACCTTC. Translating gives CAWSLGDRYLYGYTF.

This clone was recorded once. The chain couples TRBV15 to TRBJ1-5, with D uncertain. Between the trimmed V and J ends, which lost 0 bases and 7 bases, there was a span of 13 bases. Germline V lookup: CDR1 LNHNV, CDR2 YYDKDF (reference sequence). CDR3 length equals 15 residues. CDR3 loop: CATSRERGLGQPQHF. The CDR3 DNA reads as TGTGCCACCAGCAGAGAGCGGGGATTAGGGCAGCCCCAGCATTTT.

The V gene is TRBV5-4, the J gene TRBJ1-1; D is undetermined. Germline CDR1 is SGHNT and CDR2 is YYREEE (reference sequence). The germline V and J ends were trimmed by 6 bases and 0 bases, with 21 bases remaining between them. The CDR3 is made up of 17 amino acids. The CDR3 sequence: CASKFSGSPQLNTEAFF. The DNA for the CDR3 is TGTGCCAGCAAATTTTCGGGTTCCCCGCAACTGAACACTGAAGCTTTCTTT.

The chain is built from TRBV9 and TRBJ2-2, with 10 nucleotides matching TRBD2. The CDR3 is 16 amino acids. Trimming cost V 2 bases and J 1 base; bases outside gene matches: 2. Germline values: CDR1 SGDLS, CDR2 YYNGEE. The DNA of the CDR3 is TGTGCCAGCAGCGTTAGCGGGAGGTTGAACACCGGGGAGCTGTTTTTT. Translation gives CASSVSGRLNTGELFF.

The rearrangement links TRBV30 to TRBJ1-5, with TRBD1 matching over 7 bases. There are 15 residues in the CDR3. Germline values: CDR1 GTSNPN, CDR2 SVGIG (reference sequence). V shed 0 bases and J 3 bases; nucleotides not matched to a gene: 5. In nucleotides, the CDR3 is TGTGCCTGGAGTGTACGGGACAGAGACAATCAGCCCCAGCATTTT. It encodes CAWSVRDRDNQPQHF.

The chain carries TRBV5-5 and TRBJ1-1, with 7 bases fitting TRBD1. This CDR3 has 16 amino acids. The V segment lost 1 base and the J segment 4 bases; nucleotides outside the gene matches: 10. Germline CDR1 reads SGHKS; CDR2 reads YYEKEE (reference sequence). The CDR3 DNA follows: TGTGCCAGCAGCTTGACAGGGGCGCAGGTGGGCACTGAAGCTTTCTTT. Its protein product is CASSLTGAQVGTEAFF.